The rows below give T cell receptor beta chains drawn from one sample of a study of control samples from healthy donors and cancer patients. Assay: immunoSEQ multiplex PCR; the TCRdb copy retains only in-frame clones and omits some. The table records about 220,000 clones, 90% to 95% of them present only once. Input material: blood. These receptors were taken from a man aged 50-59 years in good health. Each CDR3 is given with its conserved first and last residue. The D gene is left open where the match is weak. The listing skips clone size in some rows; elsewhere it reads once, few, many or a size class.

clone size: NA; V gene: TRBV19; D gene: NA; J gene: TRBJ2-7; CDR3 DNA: TGTGCCAGTAGTCACGGTTCAATAGGGAGCTCCTACGAGCAGTACTTC; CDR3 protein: CASSHGSIGSSYEQYF
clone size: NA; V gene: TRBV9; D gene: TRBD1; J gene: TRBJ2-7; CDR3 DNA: TGTGCCAGCAGCTCCACCGGGACAGCCGAAGAGCAGTACTTC; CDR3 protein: CASSSTGTAEEQYF
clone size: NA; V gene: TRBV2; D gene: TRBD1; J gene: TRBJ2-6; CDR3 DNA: TGTGCCAGCAGTGCCGTTGGGGGGACAGGGACCTCTGGGGCCAACGTCCTGACTTTC; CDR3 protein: CASSAVGGTGTSGANVLTF
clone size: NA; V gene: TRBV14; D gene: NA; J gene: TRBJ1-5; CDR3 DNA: TGTGCCAGCAGCCAAGGAGGGGGCAATCAGCCCCAGCATTTT; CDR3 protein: CASSQGGGNQPQHF
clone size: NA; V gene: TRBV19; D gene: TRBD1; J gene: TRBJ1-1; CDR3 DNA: TGTGCCAGTAGCTCGACAGGGAGGCTCACTGAAGCTTTCTTT; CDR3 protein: CASSSTGRLTEAFF
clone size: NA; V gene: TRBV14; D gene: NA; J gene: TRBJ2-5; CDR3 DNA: TGTGCCAGCAGCCAAGGATCCGGGGGGCGGGAGACCCAGTACTTC; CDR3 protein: CASSQGSGGRETQYF
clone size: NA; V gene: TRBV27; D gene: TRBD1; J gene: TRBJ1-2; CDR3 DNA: TGTGCCAGCAGTTTATTGGGACAGGGGGGCGCGGACTATGGCTACACCTTC; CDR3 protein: CASSLLGQGGADYGYTF
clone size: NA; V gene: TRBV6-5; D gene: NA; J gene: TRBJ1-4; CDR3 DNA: TGTGCCAGTTTGGACAGACTCAATGAAAAACTGTTTTTT; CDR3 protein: CASLDRLNEKLFF
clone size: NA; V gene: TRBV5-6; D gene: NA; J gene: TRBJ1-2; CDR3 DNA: TGTGCCAGCAGCTATCTACAGGGTAACAGGAATGGCTACACCTTC; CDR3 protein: CASSYLQGNRNGYTF
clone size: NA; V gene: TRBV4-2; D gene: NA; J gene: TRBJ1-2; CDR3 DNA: TGTGCCAGCAGCCAAGTCGGCCAGGGCGGCTTTAACTATGGCTACACCTTC; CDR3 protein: CASSQVGQGGFNYGYTF
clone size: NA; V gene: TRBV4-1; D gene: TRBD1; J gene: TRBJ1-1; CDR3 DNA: TGCGCCAGCAGCCCATCAATCCAGGACAGGTCCGCTTTCTTT; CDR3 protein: CASSPSIQDRSAFF
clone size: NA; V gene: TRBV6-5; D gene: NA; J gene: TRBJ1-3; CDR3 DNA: TGTGCCAGCAGTTACTCCTCGGACTCTGGAAACACCATATATTTT; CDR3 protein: CASSYSSDSGNTIYF
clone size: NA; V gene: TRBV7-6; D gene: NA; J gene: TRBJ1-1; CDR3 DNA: TGTGCCAGCAGCTTAGACACGACCGAAGCTTTCTTT; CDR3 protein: CASSLDTTEAFF
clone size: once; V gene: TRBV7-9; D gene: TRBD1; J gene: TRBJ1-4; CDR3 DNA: TGTGCCAGCAGCTTTTCAGGGGGCGGGGATGAAAAACTGTTTTTT; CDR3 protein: CASSFSGGGDEKLFF
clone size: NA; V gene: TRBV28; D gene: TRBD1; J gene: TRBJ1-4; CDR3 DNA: TGTGCCAGCAGTTCGACAGGGGGCCGGGCTAATGAAAAACTGTTTTTT; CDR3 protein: CASSSTGGRANEKLFF
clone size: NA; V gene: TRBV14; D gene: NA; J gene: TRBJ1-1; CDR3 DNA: TGTGCCAGCAGCCAAATTATGAACGCTGAAGCTTTCTTT; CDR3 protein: CASSQIMNAEAFF
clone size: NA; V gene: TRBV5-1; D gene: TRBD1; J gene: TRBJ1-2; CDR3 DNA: TGCGCCAGCAACCCAGGACAGGGGGCTAAGGACTATGGCTACACCTTC; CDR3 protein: CASNPGQGAKDYGYTF
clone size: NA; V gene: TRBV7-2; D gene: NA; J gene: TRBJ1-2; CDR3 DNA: TGTGCCAGCAGCCAAAGCCTCAGGGGCGGGAACTATGGCTACACCTTC; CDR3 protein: CASSQSLRGGNYGYTF
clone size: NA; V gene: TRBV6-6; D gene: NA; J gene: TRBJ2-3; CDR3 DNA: TGTGCCAGCAGTTACAGGAGTCGGGGGGCCCAACTACAGCAGTATTTT; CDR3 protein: CASSYRSRGAQLQQYF
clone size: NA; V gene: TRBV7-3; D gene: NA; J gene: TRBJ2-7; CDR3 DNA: TGTGCCAGCAGTTCTGCCCGTTTCCGGGGGGCCGAACCCGAGCAGTACTTC; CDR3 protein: CASSSARFRGAEPEQYF
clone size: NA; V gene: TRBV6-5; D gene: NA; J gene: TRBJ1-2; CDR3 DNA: TGTGCCAGCAGTTACTCGAGGCCGCTGAACTATGGCTACACCTTC; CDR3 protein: CASSYSRPLNYGYTF
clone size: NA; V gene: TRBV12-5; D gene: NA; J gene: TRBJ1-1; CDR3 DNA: TGTGCTAGTGGTTTAGGGGGGAAAGCTTTCTTT; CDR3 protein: CASGLGGKAFF
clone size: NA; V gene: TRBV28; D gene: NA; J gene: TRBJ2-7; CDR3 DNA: TGTGCCAGCGCACGGAGGGGGGTTTCCTACGAGCAGTACTTC; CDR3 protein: CASARRGVSYEQYF
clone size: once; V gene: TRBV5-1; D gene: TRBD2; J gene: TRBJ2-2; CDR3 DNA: TGCGCCAGCAGCTTGTCAACGGGGGGGCCAGGCACCGGGGAGCTGTTTTTT; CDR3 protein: CASSLSTGGPGTGELFF
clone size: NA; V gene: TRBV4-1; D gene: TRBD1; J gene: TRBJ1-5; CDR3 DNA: TGCGCCAGCAGCCGGACAGGGGCAGATCAGCCCCAGCATTTT; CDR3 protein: CASSRTGADQPQHF
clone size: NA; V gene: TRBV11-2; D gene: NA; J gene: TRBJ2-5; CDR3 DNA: TGTGCCAGCAGCTTACGAGCGGGACAGCAAGAGACCCAGTACTTC; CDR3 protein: CASSLRAGQQETQYF
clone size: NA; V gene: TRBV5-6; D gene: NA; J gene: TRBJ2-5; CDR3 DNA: TGTGCCAGCAGCTTAATTGCTTACGTCGAGACCCAGTACTTC; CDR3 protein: CASSLIAYVETQYF
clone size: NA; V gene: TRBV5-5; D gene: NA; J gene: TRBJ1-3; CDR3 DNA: TGTGCCAGCAGCTTGGAGGGCAGAGAATATGGAAACACCATATATTTT; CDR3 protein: CASSLEGREYGNTIYF
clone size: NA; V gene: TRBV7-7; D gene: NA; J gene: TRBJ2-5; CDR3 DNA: TGTGCCAGCAGCCCAGGCGGGGCCCCATCCCAAGAGACCCAGTACTTC; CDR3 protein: CASSPGGAPSQETQYF
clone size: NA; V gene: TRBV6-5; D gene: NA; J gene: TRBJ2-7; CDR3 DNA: TGTGCCAGCAGGGATACGTACATACAGGGTGGGGAGTACTTC; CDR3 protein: CASRDTYIQGGEYF
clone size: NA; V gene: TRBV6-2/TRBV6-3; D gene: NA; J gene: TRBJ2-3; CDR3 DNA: TGTGCCAGCAGTTACGCCTCCCGGGGGATTAACACAGATACGCAGTATTTT; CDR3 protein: CASSYASRGINTDTQYF
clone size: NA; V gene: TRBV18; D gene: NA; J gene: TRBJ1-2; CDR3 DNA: TGTGCCAGCTCACCATCTCTGGGAGGCTACACCTTC; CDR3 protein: CASSPSLGGYTF
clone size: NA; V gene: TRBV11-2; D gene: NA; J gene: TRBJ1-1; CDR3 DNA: TGTGCCAGCAGTACCCGGATGAACACTGAAGCTTTCTTT; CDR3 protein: CASSTRMNTEAFF
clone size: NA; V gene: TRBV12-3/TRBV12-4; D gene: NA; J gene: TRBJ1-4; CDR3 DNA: TGTGCCACCCGGGCTGACTTAAATGAAAAACTGTTTTTT; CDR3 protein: CATRADLNEKLFF
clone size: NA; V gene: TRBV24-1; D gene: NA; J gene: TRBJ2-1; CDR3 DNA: TGTGCCACCAGCTCCCCGCCCGGTAATGAGCAGTTCTTC; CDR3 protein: CATSSPPGNEQFF
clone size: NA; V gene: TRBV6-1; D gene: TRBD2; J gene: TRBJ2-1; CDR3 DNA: TGTGCCAGCAGTGAAAGGCGAGGACTAGCGTACAATGAGCAGTTCTTC; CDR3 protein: CASSERRGLAYNEQFF
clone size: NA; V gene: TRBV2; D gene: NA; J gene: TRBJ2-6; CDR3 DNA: TGTGCCAGCAGAGAGACCGGGACACCCAGCTCTGGGGCCAACGTCCTGACTTTC; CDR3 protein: CASRETGTPSSGANVLTF
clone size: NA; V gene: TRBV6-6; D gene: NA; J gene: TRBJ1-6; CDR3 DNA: TGTGCCAGCAGTCGACTGTCGAGGGGGGCGGATTCACCCCTCCACTTT; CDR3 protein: CASSRLSRGADSPLHF
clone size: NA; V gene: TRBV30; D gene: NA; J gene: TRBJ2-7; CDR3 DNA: TGTGCCTGGAGGAGGACGGGATACGAGCAGTACTTC; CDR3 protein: CAWRRTGYEQYF
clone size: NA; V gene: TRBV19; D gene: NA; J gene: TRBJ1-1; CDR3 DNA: TGTGCCAGTAAGGATTTGAACACTGAAGCTTTCTTT; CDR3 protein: CASKDLNTEAFF
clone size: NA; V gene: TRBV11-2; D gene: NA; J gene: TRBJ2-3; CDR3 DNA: TGTGCCAGCAGCTTAGAGGGACATACGCAGTATTTT; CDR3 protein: CASSLEGHTQYF
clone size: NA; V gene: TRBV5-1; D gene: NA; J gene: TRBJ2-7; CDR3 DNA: TGCGCCAGCAGCCCAGACAGTACCTACGAGCAGTACTTC; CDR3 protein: CASSPDSTYEQYF
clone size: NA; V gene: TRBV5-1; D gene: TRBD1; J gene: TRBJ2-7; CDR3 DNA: TGCGCCAGCAGCTTGGCAGGGACAGGGTCGTACGAGCAGTACTTC; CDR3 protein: CASSLAGTGSYEQYF
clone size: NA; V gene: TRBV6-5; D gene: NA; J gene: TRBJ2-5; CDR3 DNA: TGTGCCATCTCGGACACGCAAGAGACCCAGTACTTC; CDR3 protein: CAISDTQETQYF
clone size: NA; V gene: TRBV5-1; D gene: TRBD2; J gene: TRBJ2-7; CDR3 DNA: TGCGCCAGCAGCCAGAATAGCGGGGGACCCTACGAGCAGTACTTC; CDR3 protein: CASSQNSGGPYEQYF
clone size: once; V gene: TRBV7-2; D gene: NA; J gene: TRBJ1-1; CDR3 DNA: TGTGCCAGCAGCTCCCAGATAAAAGCTTTCTTT; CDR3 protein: CASSSQIKAFF
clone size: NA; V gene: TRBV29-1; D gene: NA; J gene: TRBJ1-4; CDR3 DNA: TGCAGCGTTGGAACGCTGTCGCGGAATGAAAAACTGTTTTTT; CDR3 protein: CSVGTLSRNEKLFF
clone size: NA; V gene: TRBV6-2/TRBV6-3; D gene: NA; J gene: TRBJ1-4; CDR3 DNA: TGTGCCAGCAGTTACATTAATGAAAAACTGTTTTTT; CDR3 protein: CASSYINEKLFF
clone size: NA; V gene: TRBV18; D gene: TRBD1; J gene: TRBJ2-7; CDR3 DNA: TGTGCCAGCTCACCGTACCCCTTAGGGGACAGGCTTATCTACGAGCAGTACTTC; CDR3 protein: CASSPYPLGDRLIYEQYF
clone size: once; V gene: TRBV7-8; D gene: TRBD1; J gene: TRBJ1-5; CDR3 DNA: TGTGCCAGCAGCTTGGGGGACAGAGTCAATCAGCCCCAGCATTTT; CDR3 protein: CASSLGDRVNQPQHF